This T cell receptor (beta chain) stems from a study of T-cell reconstitution after alpha-beta-depleted transplantation in children. The CDR3 loop spans 13 amino acids. The germline V gene encodes CDR1 ENHRY and CDR2 SYGVKD. The V end lost 3 bases, the J end lost 7 bases, and 12 bases lay between the germline ends. This clonotype was seen many times. TCRbeta library construction was performed incorporating unique molecular identifiers. TCRdb re-called the PCR reads through MiXCR, storing one row per CDR3 protein. The table lists 350,000 to 450,000 distinct CDR3 sequences, 13% of them singletons. This sequence was found in a human donor who donated a stem cell graft to a child with Fanconi anemia. Material: PBMCs, obtained from the stem cell graft. The V gene is TRBV10-3, the J gene TRBJ2-5; no reliable D call. The CDR3 loop reads CAISDVDPGTQYF. The CDR3 coding sequence is TGTGCCATCAGTGACGTCGACCCGGGGACCCAGTACTTC.